This T cell receptor beta chain derives from a study of blood T cells in healthy people across ages. The CDR3 has 15 amino acids. CDR1 and CDR2 from the germline V gene are LGHDT and YNNKEL (reference sequence). Trimming took 3 bases from V and 2 from J, leaving 13 bases between them. Roughly 10 milliliters was the volume of peripheral blood drawn from each donor. Combining a sample-barcoded 5' primer with a J-beta primer mix, a second PCR ran for roughly 7 to 11 cycles. TCRdb re-analysed the 5' RACE reads in MiXCR, keeping a single row per CDR3 protein. The table lists around 800,000 distinct CDR3 sequences, roughly 25% of them singletons. This sample was also put to use in a study of T cells of mothers and their children. In that study: Samples were obtained from a few healthy Caucasian mothers and their six children.

The sequencing input was blood. The TCR originated in a boy younger than 18 in good health. The chain links TRBV3-1 to TRBJ2-5; no clear D. The DNA of the CDR3 is TGTGCCAGCAGCCACCCTGAGACTTCGCAAGAGACCCAGTACTTC. It encodes CASSHPETSQETQYF.